This T cell receptor beta chain was obtained from a study of blood T cell repertoires in COVID-19. How the authors handled the data: Scientists estimated how many nucleated cells there were by amplifying reference gene primers. Profiling relied on immunoSEQ multiplex PCR, and the TCRdb table lists in-frame clones only, not all of them. The V and J calls and clone size were taken over from that table, and D and trimming were inferred from the DNA. Of 250,000 or so clones listed, around 87% are singletons. This CDR3 comprises 21 residues. Germline V gives CDR1 LGHNT, CDR2 FRNRAP. The ends lost 3 bases at V and 0 bases at J; junction bases unmatched: 17.

The material sequenced was peripheral blood. The sequence derives from a woman aged 60-75 years with COVID-19, enrolled during active disease. The rearrangement joins TRBV12-5 to TRBJ1-5, with 10 bases that match TRBD1. CDR3 protein: CASGFAPRAGTGAYSNQPQHF. Here the CDR3 DNA reads TGTGCTAGTGGTTTCGCTCCCAGGGCGGGGACAGGGGCTTATAGCAATCAGCCCCAGCATTTT.